This TCR beta chain was found in a study of OX40 agonist ivuxolimab in advanced cancers. At the level of the study: Ivuxolimab, which patients received intravenously every 2 weeks, was dosed at 0.01 to 10 mg/kg. Study observations and caveats: There were, on average, more expanded clones in CD8+ T cells than in CD4+.

Regarding this clone: Antigen specificity is unknown.

Germline CDR1 and CDR2: LNHNV and YYDKDF (reference sequence). V was clipped by 2 bases and J by 7 bases; unmatched bases: 6. The CDR3 totals 15 residues. Clones were read by immunoSEQ multiplex PCR, and TCRdb kept only the in-frame ones, dropping some. This table holds tens of thousands of clones, 75% to 90% found once. Sequenced material: CD4+ or CD8+ T cells sorted from blood, taken in a trial of the OX40 agonist ivuxolimab. The rearrangement joins TRBV15 to TRBJ2-1; TRBD2 aligns across 9 bases. The sequence derives from an adult with an advanced solid tumor such as melanoma, head and neck, liver or kidney cancer. The CDR3 protein is CATSRRASGINEQFF. The DNA for the CDR3 is TGTGCCACCAGCAGAAGGGCTAGCGGGATTAATGAGCAGTTCTTC.